One sample yielded the 12 T cell receptor beta chains listed below, sequenced in a study of T cells in localized non-small cell lung cancer. Assay used: immunoSEQ multiplex PCR; TCRdb lists only in-frame clones, some missing. The sample holds around 50,000 clones, around 86% seen once. Specimen: peripheral blood, collected before any cancer treatment. The receptor source for this set is a male donor aged 60 or over with stage III squamous cell lung carcinoma.

CDR3 region: CASSLAEVTAYNEQFF. CDR3 DNA: TGCGCCAGCAGCTTGGCCGAGGTCACGGCGTACAATGAGCAGTTCTTC. V and J are TRBV5-1 and TRBJ2-1; D is undetermined. The CDR3 covers 16 residues. V was cut by 0 bases and J by 4 bases, with 14 bases left in between. Germline CDR1 is SGHRS and CDR2 is YFSETQ.

On this clone: A read error may account for a junction end that differs from germline. This chain connects TRBV2 to TRBJ2-7; no definite D call. Germline assignment: CDR1 SNHLY and CDR2 FYNNEI. This CDR3 contains 11 residues. The CDR3, as DNA: TGTGCCAGCAGTGGGGGTGGATTGGTGGACTTC. Its protein is CASSGGGLVDF.

The chain employs TRBV2 and TRBJ1-5; D is perhaps TRBD1 (5 bases). The CDR3 covers 14 residues. With 8 bases removed from V and 5 bases from J, the gap between germline ends came to 16 bases. CDR1 is SNHLY and CDR2 is FYNNEI in the germline V gene. For the CDR3, the DNA is TGTGCCAGCCTACCCGGCCAGGGAGATCAGCCCCAGCATTTT. Translation gives CASLPGQGDQPQHF. Full variable domain (remainder filled in from reference TRBV2 and TRBJ1-5): EPEVTQTPSHQVTQMGQEVILRCVPISNHLYFYWYRQILGQKVEFLVSFYNNEISEKSEIFDDQFSVERPDGSNFTLKIRSTKLEDSAMYFCASLPGQGDQPQHFGDGTRLSIL.

The rearrangement uses TRBV5-6 and TRBJ2-3; 8 nucleotides agree with TRBD2. Germline V gene lookup returns CDR1 SGHDT and CDR2 YYEEEE. V shed 6 bases, J shed 6 bases, and the junction held 6 bases outside the gene matches. The CDR3 spans 13 residues. The CDR3 DNA follows: TGTGCCAGCACTTCACGCGGGGGGGATACGCAGTATTTT. Amino acids: CASTSRGGDTQYF.

This chain joins TRBV19 and TRBJ2-4; a weak D match, TRBD1 (6 bases). CDR1 and CDR2 from the germline V gene are LNHDA and SQIVND (reference sequence). Trimming shortened V by 5 bases and J by 9 bases, and 14 bases separated the two germline ends. This CDR3 contains 13 residues. CDR3 bases: TGTGCCAGTAGTTCGCGACAGGAGAGCATTCAGTACTTC. Its protein is CASSSRQESIQYF.

V usage is TRBV5-1 and J usage is TRBJ2-5; the D is unclear. CDR3 length: 13 amino acids. Trimming stripped 0 bases from V and 2 bases from J, with 5 bases between. Germline CDR1 reads SGHRS; CDR2 reads YFSETQ. The CDR3 nucleotides read TGCGCCAGCAGCTTGGACATTCAAGAGACCCAGTACTTC. Translating it yields CASSLDIQETQYF. Full variable domain (missing parts from reference TRBV5-1 and TRBJ2-5): KAGVTQTPRYLIKTRGQQVTLSCSPISGHRSVSWYQQTPGQGLQFLFEYFSETQRNKGNFPGRFSGRQFSNSRSEMNVSTLELGDSALYLCASSLDIQETQYFGPGTRLLVL.

This clone came up once. The CDR3 loop is CASSFSQGGMKGNTEAFF. In nucleotides, the CDR3 is TGTGCCAGCAGTTTCTCACAGGGTGGGATGAAAGGGAACACTGAAGCTTTCTTT. The chain combines TRBV7-3 with TRBJ1-1; a weak D match, TRBD1 (6 bases). V lost 6 bases and J lost 1, with 24 bases in between. Germline-derived CDR1 and CDR2 are SGHTA and FQGTGA. This CDR3 is built from 18 residues.

The chain has TRBV29-1 and TRBJ2-5, with 7 nucleotides matching TRBD2. Germline CDR1 reads SQVTM; CDR2 reads ANQGSEA. J lost 9 bases, V lost 4 bases, and 8 bases had no gene match. This CDR3 contains 12 residues. The CDR3 sequence is CSVVRAGRAQYF. The CDR3 nucleotides are TGCAGCGTTGTCCGAGCGGGGAGGGCCCAGTACTTC.

The V and J genes are TRBV5-1 and TRBJ2-1, with 12 bases that match TRBD2. The CDR3 loop spans 15 amino acids. V lost 3 bases to trimming and J lost 4 bases; unmatched junction nucleotides: 2. The germline gives CDR1 SGHRS, CDR2 YFSETQ. DNA of the CDR3: TGCGCCAGCAGCTGGGGACTAGCGGGTTACAATGAGCAGTTCTTC. Encoded protein: CASSWGLAGYNEQFF.

This clone was counted between two and nine times. The chain carries TRBV2 and TRBJ2-5, with D perhaps given as TRBD1 or TRBD2 (5 bases each). The CDR3 has 12 amino acids. Between the trimmed V and J ends, which lost 7 bases and 5 bases, there was a span of 11 bases. The germline V gene encodes CDR1 SNHLY and CDR2 FYNNEI. This CDR3 reads CASTGWGETQYF. CDR3 bases: TGTGCCAGCACCGGGTGGGGGGAGACCCAGTACTTC.

The chain joins TRBV9 to TRBJ2-1, with unresolved D. Germline assignment: CDR1 SGDLS and CDR2 YYNGEE. Trimming pared 0 bases from V and 11 bases from J, leaving 12 bases between. The CDR3 has 13 residues. Here the CDR3 reads CASSVASMDQQFF. CDR3 sequence (DNA): TGTGCCAGCAGCGTAGCTTCTATGGACCAGCAGTTCTTC.

This clone was seen a handful of times. The rearrangement uses TRBV6-8 and TRBJ2-7; D ambiguous. Trimming took 4 bases from V and 2 from J, leaving 12 bases between them. Germline CDR1 reads MNHGY; CDR2 reads SAAAGT. The CDR3 length is 14 residues. The CDR3 nucleotides are TGTGCCAGCAGTTCCCAGGACCGAACCTACGAGCAGTACTTC. Amino acids: CASSSQDRTYEQYF.